Listed below are T cell receptor beta chains from one sample, sequenced in a study of T cell repertoires in cytomegalovirus infection. TCRdb independently ran MiXCR on the reads; one entry per CDR3 protein. The sample lists almost 550,000 distinct CDR3 sequences; about 17% were seen once. The source material was CD8+ T cells from PBMCs. These receptors originate from a human donor in good health (CMV status not recorded). Some clones in this sample may be carry-over from other donors' samples. CDR3s include the opening cysteine and the closing phenylalanine or tryptophan. A D gene is named only where the DNA matches it firmly. Clone size appears in some rows only: once, few, many, or a class for an expanded clone.

V gene: TRBV6-6; J gene: TRBJ1-5; clone size: few; D gene: TRBD1; CDR3 protein: CASSYYPPGTGGKVDQPQHF; CDR3 DNA: TGTGCCAGCAGTTACTATCCCCCGGGGACAGGGGGCAAGGTGGATCAGCCCCAGCATTTT
V gene: TRBV6-6; J gene: TRBJ2-5; clone size: .; D gene: .; CDR3 protein: CASSYLNGGAETQYF; CDR3 DNA: TGTGCCAGCAGTTACCTGAACGGGGGTGCGGAGACCCAGTACTTC
V gene: TRBV11-2; J gene: TRBJ1-2; clone size: few; D gene: .; CDR3 protein: CASNSRGEGRENYGYTF; CDR3 DNA: TGTGCCAGCAATAGTAGGGGTGAGGGCAGGGAAAACTATGGCTACACCTTC
V gene: TRBV6-5; J gene: TRBJ2-1; clone size: .; D gene: .; CDR3 protein: CASGTRSYNEQFF; CDR3 DNA: TGTGCCAGCGGGACGCGATCCTACAATGAGCAGTTCTTC
V gene: TRBV7-9; J gene: TRBJ1-6; clone size: many; D gene: .; CDR3 protein: CASSLSGALSYNSPLHF; CDR3 DNA: TGTGCCAGCAGCTTATCCGGGGCCCTCTCCTATAATTCACCCCTCCACTTT
V gene: TRBV6-5; J gene: TRBJ1-2; clone size: .; D gene: .; CDR3 protein: CASSSAEYTYGYTF; CDR3 DNA: TGTGCCAGCAGTTCCGCAGAATACACCTATGGCTACACCTTC
V gene: TRBV27; J gene: TRBJ2-1; clone size: many; D gene: .; CDR3 protein: CASSQKNNEQFF; CDR3 DNA: TGTGCCAGCAGCCAGAAAAACAATGAGCAGTTCTTC
V gene: TRBV10-3; J gene: TRBJ2-7; clone size: many; D gene: .; CDR3 protein: CAISTPGHGKGEQYF; CDR3 DNA: TGTGCCATCAGCACTCCGGGACATGGAAAGGGGGAGCAGTACTTC
V gene: TRBV20-1; J gene: TRBJ2-1; clone size: few; D gene: TRBD1; CDR3 protein: CSARTGEADEQFF; CDR3 DNA: TGCAGTGCCCGGACAGGGGAGGCGGATGAGCAGTTCTTC
V gene: TRBV30; J gene: TRBJ2-1; clone size: .; D gene: .; CDR3 protein: CASAFKRTGEQFF; CDR3 DNA: TGTGCCAGTGCCTTTAAAAGGACGGGTGAGCAGTTCTTC
V gene: TRBV29-1; J gene: TRBJ2-1; clone size: .; D gene: .; CDR3 protein: CSVDLRYNEQFF; CDR3 DNA: TGCAGCGTTGATCTCAGATACAATGAGCAGTTCTTC
V gene: TRBV28; J gene: TRBJ2-3; clone size: .; D gene: TRBD2; CDR3 protein: CATSWGREGGNTQYF; CDR3 DNA: TGTGCCACCTCCTGGGGACGGGAGGGAGGTAATACGCAGTATTTT
V gene: TRBV2; J gene: TRBJ1-5; clone size: .; D gene: .; CDR3 protein: CASSEGRGGGMGNQPQHF; CDR3 DNA: TGTGCCAGCAGTGAGGGGCGAGGGGGGGGCATGGGCAATCAGCCCCAGCATTTT
V gene: TRBV27; J gene: TRBJ2-7; clone size: many; D gene: .; CDR3 protein: CASSLSGNEQYF; CDR3 DNA: TGTGCCAGCAGTTTATCAGGGAACGAGCAGTACTTC
V gene: TRBV19; J gene: TRBJ1-6; clone size: .; D gene: .; CDR3 protein: CASLDSDRTYNSPLHF; CDR3 DNA: TGTGCCAGCCTCGACAGCGACAGGACCTATAATTCACCCCTCCACTTT
V gene: TRBV13; J gene: TRBJ2-2; clone size: .; D gene: TRBD2; CDR3 protein: CASSSELAGSPANTGELFF; CDR3 DNA: TGTGCCAGCAGCTCAGAACTAGCGGGGAGCCCCGCGAACACCGGGGAGCTGTTTTTT
V gene: TRBV7-3; J gene: TRBJ2-2; clone size: few; D gene: .; CDR3 protein: CASSLTGGGGGELFF; CDR3 DNA: TGTGCCAGCAGCTTAACCGGAGGGGGCGGCGGGGAGCTGTTTTTT
V gene: TRBV6-5; J gene: TRBJ2-3; clone size: few; D gene: TRBD2; CDR3 protein: CASSSTSGGANTQYF; CDR3 DNA: TGTGCCAGCAGCTCCACCAGCGGGGGGGCTAATACGCAGTATTTT
V gene: TRBV7-6; J gene: TRBJ1-4; clone size: many; D gene: .; CDR3 protein: CASSSGGGANEKLFF; CDR3 DNA: TGTGCCAGCAGCTCCGGTGGGGGGGCTAATGAAAAACTGTTTTTT
V gene: TRBV12-3/TRBV12-4; J gene: TRBJ1-2; clone size: .; D gene: .; CDR3 protein: CASSLALMFRTDGYTF; CDR3 DNA: TGTGCCAGCAGTTTAGCGCTAATGTTTCGCACGGATGGCTACACCTTC
V gene: TRBV19; J gene: TRBJ2-4; clone size: .; D gene: TRBD2; CDR3 protein: CASSMRLAGGLKNIQYF; CDR3 DNA: TGTGCCAGTAGTATGAGACTAGCGGGAGGGCTGAAGAACATTCAGTACTTC
V gene: TRBV20-1; J gene: TRBJ1-1; clone size: few; D gene: .; CDR3 protein: CSAFRGEGALGLTAFF; CDR3 DNA: TGCAGTGCCTTTAGGGGGGAGGGTGCCCTTGGCTTGACAGCTTTCTTT
V gene: TRBV28; J gene: TRBJ1-4; clone size: .; D gene: .; CDR3 protein: CASRPRQTTNEKLFF; CDR3 DNA: TGTGCCAGCAGACCCCGACAGACAACTAATGAAAAACTGTTTTTT
V gene: TRBV2; J gene: TRBJ2-1; clone size: .; D gene: TRBD2; CDR3 protein: CASRWEGGDNEQFF; CDR3 DNA: TGTGCCAGCCGGTGGGAGGGCGGGGACAATGAGCAGTTCTTC
V gene: TRBV11-2; J gene: TRBJ2-1; clone size: many; D gene: TRBD1; CDR3 protein: CASSPTGGPFDEQFF; CDR3 DNA: TGTGCCAGCAGCCCTACAGGGGGCCCCTTCGATGAGCAGTTCTTC
V gene: TRBV19; J gene: TRBJ2-1; clone size: .; D gene: .; CDR3 protein: CASNPGLGSGEQFF; CDR3 DNA: TGTGCCAGTAACCCAGGGTTGGGATCTGGTGAGCAGTTCTTC
V gene: TRBV20-1; J gene: TRBJ2-3; clone size: .; D gene: .; CDR3 protein: CSALDHPDTQYF; CDR3 DNA: TGCAGTGCGCTCGACCACCCGGATACGCAGTATTTT
V gene: TRBV10-3; J gene: TRBJ2-2; clone size: .; D gene: TRBD1; CDR3 protein: CAISEQGAGTGELFF; CDR3 DNA: TGTGCCATCAGTGAGCAGGGGGCCGGGACCGGGGAGCTGTTTTTT
V gene: TRBV7-3; J gene: TRBJ2-7; clone size: many; D gene: TRBD2; CDR3 protein: CASSSAGGTYEQYF; CDR3 DNA: TGTGCCAGCAGCTCAGCGGGGGGCACCTACGAGCAGTACTTC
V gene: TRBV27; J gene: TRBJ2-7; clone size: few; D gene: .; CDR3 protein: CASSLDRSRSHEQYF; CDR3 DNA: TGTGCCAGCAGTTTAGACAGGTCCCGAAGCCACGAGCAGTACTTC
V gene: TRBV28; J gene: TRBJ1-2; clone size: .; D gene: .; CDR3 protein: CASSLAIFGARDYGYTF; CDR3 DNA: TGTGCCAGCAGTTTGGCCATTTTCGGGGCGCGGGACTATGGCTACACCTTC
V gene: TRBV7-6; J gene: TRBJ2-1; clone size: many; D gene: TRBD1; CDR3 protein: CASSSRTGPLVDEQFF; CDR3 DNA: TGTGCCAGCAGCTCCAGGACAGGGCCCCTTGTAGATGAGCAGTTCTTC
V gene: TRBV12-3/TRBV12-4; J gene: TRBJ1-2; clone size: .; D gene: TRBD1; CDR3 protein: CASRGTGGRGDYGYTF; CDR3 DNA: TGTGCCAGCAGGGGGACAGGGGGCCGCGGAGACTATGGCTACACCTTC
V gene: TRBV20-1; J gene: TRBJ1-6; clone size: once; D gene: TRBD1; CDR3 protein: CSARDGQGNSPLHF; CDR3 DNA: TGCAGTGCTAGAGATGGACAGGGCAATTCACCCCTCCACTTT
V gene: TRBV4-2; J gene: TRBJ1-1; clone size: .; D gene: .; CDR3 protein: CASSPRTTPEAFF; CDR3 DNA: TGTGCCAGCAGCCCGCGGACAACCCCTGAAGCTTTCTTT
V gene: TRBV5-6; J gene: TRBJ1-5; clone size: .; D gene: TRBD1; CDR3 protein: CASSLEGGGFFNQPQHF; CDR3 DNA: TGTGCCAGCAGCTTGGAGGGAGGGGGCTTTTTCAATCAGCCCCAGCATTTT
V gene: TRBV5-4; J gene: TRBJ1-1; clone size: .; D gene: .; CDR3 protein: CASSVSRSEAFF; CDR3 DNA: TGTGCCAGCAGCGTATCCAGGAGTGAAGCTTTCTTT
V gene: TRBV5-5; J gene: TRBJ1-1; clone size: .; D gene: .; CDR3 protein: CASSWERWEFF; CDR3 DNA: TGTGCCAGCAGCTGGGAACGTTGGGAGTTCTTT
V gene: TRBV15; J gene: TRBJ2-1; clone size: few; D gene: .; CDR3 protein: CATSRELPHNEQFF; CDR3 DNA: TGTGCCACCAGCAGAGAACTCCCCCACAATGAGCAGTTCTTC
V gene: TRBV7-3; J gene: TRBJ1-6; clone size: many; D gene: .; CDR3 protein: CASSFAQGGRSPLHF; CDR3 DNA: TGTGCCAGCAGCTTTGCACAGGGAGGGCGTTCACCCCTCCACTTT
V gene: TRBV7-3; J gene: TRBJ2-1; clone size: few; D gene: TRBD2; CDR3 protein: CASSLMGGGAYNEQFF; CDR3 DNA: TGTGCCAGCAGCTTAATGGGCGGGGGGGCCTACAATGAGCAGTTCTTC
V gene: TRBV7-6; J gene: TRBJ1-2; clone size: many; D gene: .; CDR3 protein: CASSGSSDYTNYGYTF; CDR3 DNA: TGTGCCAGCAGCGGGAGTTCAGACTACACTAACTATGGCTACACCTTC
V gene: TRBV4-2; J gene: TRBJ2-1; clone size: .; D gene: TRBD2; CDR3 protein: CASSQEAGGLNEQFF; CDR3 DNA: TGTGCCAGCAGCCAAGAGGCGGGAGGACTTAATGAGCAGTTCTTC
V gene: TRBV2; J gene: TRBJ1-1; clone size: few; D gene: .; CDR3 protein: CAVLDTEAFF; CDR3 DNA: TGTGCCGTTCTAGACACTGAAGCTTTCTTT
V gene: TRBV7-9; J gene: TRBJ1-3; clone size: many; D gene: .; CDR3 protein: CARGKSSGNTIYF; CDR3 DNA: TGTGCCCGGGGGAAGAGCTCTGGAAACACCATATATTTT
V gene: TRBV11-2; J gene: TRBJ2-5; clone size: few; D gene: .; CDR3 protein: CASRRDLAGETQYF; CDR3 DNA: TGTGCCAGCAGGCGAGACCTGGCAGGGGAGACCCAGTACTTC
V gene: TRBV2; J gene: TRBJ1-6; clone size: many; D gene: .; CDR3 protein: CASRTYRTVNSPLHF; CDR3 DNA: TGTGCCAGCAGGACCTACCGGACGGTGAATTCACCCCTCCACTTT
V gene: TRBV10-3; J gene: TRBJ1-2; clone size: few; D gene: .; CDR3 protein: CAITQGHSNYGYTF; CDR3 DNA: TGTGCCATCACCCAAGGACACTCGAACTATGGCTACACCTTC
V gene: TRBV2; J gene: TRBJ2-1; clone size: .; D gene: .; CDR3 protein: CASSEGVVDNEQFF; CDR3 DNA: TGTGCCAGCAGTGAAGGGGTCGTGGACAATGAGCAGTTCTTC
V gene: TRBV5-6; J gene: TRBJ2-5; clone size: few; D gene: TRBD2; CDR3 protein: CASSSGLAGSRETQYF; CDR3 DNA: TGTGCCAGCAGCTCCGGACTAGCGGGGTCCCGGGAGACCCAGTACTTC
V gene: TRBV12-3/TRBV12-4; J gene: TRBJ2-4; clone size: many; D gene: .; CDR3 protein: CASSLPGYDKNIQYF; CDR3 DNA: TGTGCCAGCAGTTTGCCAGGGTATGACAAAAACATTCAGTACTTC
V gene: TRBV7-8; J gene: TRBJ2-1; clone size: many; D gene: TRBD2; CDR3 protein: CASSLKRGGYNEQFF; CDR3 DNA: TGTGCCAGCAGCTTAAAGCGGGGGGGCTACAATGAGCAGTTCTTC
V gene: TRBV27; J gene: TRBJ2-6; clone size: few; D gene: .; CDR3 protein: CASTGGNSGANVLTF; CDR3 DNA: TGTGCCAGCACGGGTGGGAACTCTGGGGCCAACGTCCTGACTTTC
V gene: TRBV14; J gene: TRBJ1-1; clone size: few; D gene: .; CDR3 protein: CASSRERTTEAFF; CDR3 DNA: TGTGCCAGCAGCCGCGAACGCACCACTGAAGCTTTCTTT
V gene: TRBV5-1; J gene: TRBJ2-1; clone size: .; D gene: .; CDR3 protein: CASRSSSYNEQFF; CDR3 DNA: TGCGCCAGCAGATCTAGCTCCTACAATGAGCAGTTCTTC